The 12 T cell receptor beta chains below all came from one sample that was sequenced in a study of fetal regulatory T cell absence and autoimmunity. Measured with immunoSEQ multiplex PCR; TCRdb has only the in-frame clones, and not every one. Here the sample spans about 50,000 clones, 70% to 85% being singletons. Sequencing used cord blood. The receptors come from a newborn boy with IPEX syndrome.

V gene TRBV13 combines with J gene TRBJ1-5; D perhaps matches TRBD1 (5 bases). In germline, CDR1 is PRHDT, CDR2 FYEKMQ (reference sequence). The V end lost 0 bases, the J end lost 7 bases, and 10 bases lay between the germline ends. The CDR3 extends over 14 amino acids. CDR3 loop: CASSLGREGQPQHF. CDR3 bases: TGTGCCAGCAGCTTAGGCAGGGAAGGCCAGCCCCAGCATTTT.

This clone came up once. The chain is built from TRBV11-3 and TRBJ1-1, with 9 bases that match TRBD1. The CDR3 contains 17 residues. Germline values: CDR1 SGHNT, CDR2 YENEEA. The V gene end was trimmed by 2 bases and the J gene end by 1 base; junction bases not matched to a gene: 8. The CDR3, as DNA: TGTGCCAGCAGCTTACCCCGGGACAGGGAGAGGAACACTGAAGCTTTCTTT. Residues: CASSLPRDRERNTEAFF.

This CDR3 reads CASSKTSRFQTQYF. The CDR3 DNA is TGTGCCAGCAGCAAAACTTCTAGGTTCCAGACCCAGTACTTC. The V gene is TRBV27, the J gene TRBJ2-5, with D uncertain. Trimming took off 6 bases at V and 6 bases at J, with 17 bases between the two ends. The CDR3 consists of 14 residues. Germline V gene lookup returns CDR1 MNHEY and CDR2 SMNVEV (reference sequence).

This clone was recorded only once. The V and J genes are TRBV5-1 and TRBJ2-3, with D uncertain. CDR3 size: 13 residues. The germline CDR1 and CDR2 sequences are SGHRS and YFSETQ. Deletions cut 2 bases from V and 2 bases from J, with 6 bases between. CDR3 nucleotides: TGCGCCAGCAGCTTTTACTTCACAGATACGCAGTATTTT. Protein: CASSFYFTDTQYF. The whole variable domain, filled in from reference TRBV5-1 and TRBJ2-3, reads KAGVTQTPRYLIKTRGQQVTLSCSPISGHRSVSWYQQTPGQGLQFLFEYFSETQRNKGNFPGRFSGRQFSNSRSEMNVSTLELGDSALYLCASSFYFTDTQYFGPGTRLTVL.

The rearrangement links TRBV29-1 to TRBJ2-3; tentatively, D is TRBD1 (5 bases). The CDR3 spans 14 residues. Between the trimmed V and J ends, which lost 3 bases and 0 bases, there was a span of 10 bases. CDR1 and CDR2 from the germline V gene are SQVTM and ANQGSEA. CDR3 DNA: TGCAGCGTTGAGGGCAGGGTTAGCACAGATACGCAGTATTTT. Translation gives CSVEGRVSTDTQYF.

This chain's CDR3 is CASSRRIAGGPAETQYF. DNA of the CDR3: TGCGCCAGCAGCCGACGAATAGCGGGGGGGCCCGCAGAGACCCAGTACTTC. J is TRBJ2-5 and V is TRBV4-1, with 11 bases identical to TRBD2. The germline V gene has CDR1 MGHRA and CDR2 YSYEKL. Germline trimming cut 4 bases from V and 4 bases from J; bases unmatched to any gene: 11. The CDR3 covers 17 residues.

CDR3 protein: CASSMTPQGTGTYNEQFF. The DNA of the CDR3 is TGTGCCAGTAGTATGACTCCTCAGGGGACAGGGACCTACAATGAGCAGTTCTTC. The V gene is TRBV19, the J gene TRBJ2-1; TRBD1 aligns across 9 bases. The CDR3 is made up of 18 amino acids. Germline V lookup: CDR1 LNHDA, CDR2 SQIVND (reference sequence). V gave up 3 bases and J gave up 2 bases; unmatched junction bases: 11. The full variable domain, with the rest looked up from reference TRBV19 and TRBJ2-1, is DGGITQSPKYLFRKEGQNVTLSCEQNLNHDAMYWYRQDPGQGLRLIYYSQIVNDFQKGDIAEGYSVSREKKESFPLTVTSAQKNPTAFYLCASSMTPQGTGTYNEQFFGPGTRLTVL.

The CDR3: CASSLAFRGNTEAFF. The CDR3 DNA sequence: TGTGCCAGCAGCTTAGCGTTTCGGGGGAACACTGAAGCTTTCTTT. V gene TRBV11-1 combines with J gene TRBJ1-1; the D is unclear. V was clipped by 0 bases and J by 1 base, with 9 bases between them. Germline V gene sequence: CDR1 SGHAT, CDR2 FQDESV (reference sequence). This CDR3 comprises 15 residues.

The V and J genes are TRBV12-5 and TRBJ1-4; a weak D match, TRBD1 (5 bases). Germline V gene lookup returns CDR1 LGHNT and CDR2 FRNRAP. This CDR3 comprises 16 residues. The V gene lost 3 bases and the J gene lost 0 bases, with 11 bases spanning the gap. Written as DNA, the CDR3 is TGTGCTAGTGGTTTCGGGACCGATGCAACTAATGAAAAACTGTTTTTT. Its protein product is CASGFGTDATNEKLFF.

CDR3 coding DNA: TGCGCCAGCAGCCAAGAACCGTCAAGGACAGGGGGCGAAAACATTCAGTACTTC. Protein product: CASSQEPSRTGGENIQYF. The chain carries TRBV4-3 and TRBJ2-4, with 11 bases identical to TRBD1. This CDR3 region has 18 residues. Germline V gene data show CDR1 as LGHNA and CDR2 as YSLEER. J was trimmed by 5 bases and V by 0 bases; bases with no gene match: 9.

The chain links TRBV30 to TRBJ1-3; the D is unclear. Trimming cost V 4 bases and J 4 bases, with 11 bases left between them. The CDR3 is 13 residues long. Germline-derived CDR1 and CDR2 are GTSNPN and SVGIG (reference sequence). CDR3 sequence reads: CAWIQPGGNTIYF. The CDR3, as DNA: TGTGCCTGGATTCAACCCGGGGGAAACACCATATATTTT.

The chain employs TRBV7-9 and TRBJ2-7; no firm D call. The V gene lost 5 bases and the J gene lost 5 bases, with 7 bases spanning the gap. Germline CDR1 and CDR2: SEHNR and FQNEAQ (reference sequence). This CDR3 spans 11 amino acids. The CDR3 DNA is TGTGCCAGCAGCCCCCGAAACGAGCAGTACTTC. As protein: CASSPRNEQYF.